This T cell receptor (beta chain) was recorded in a study of OX40 agonist ivuxolimab in advanced cancers. At the level of the study: Previous treatment with anti-PD-1, anti-PD-L1 or anti-CTLA-4 therapy was allowed; 40% had received some. Three partial responders included one hepatocellular carcinoma patient and two cutaneous melanoma patients.

Method: immunoSEQ multiplex PCR; TCRdb's copy keeps in-frame clones and lacks some. The table has 95,000 to 150,000 clones, just over 90% seen once. Autoimmune disease history or systemic immunosuppression barred patients. Germline V gene data show CDR1 as SGHTA and CDR2 as FQGTGA. Trimming shortened V by 5 bases and J by 6 bases, and 33 bases separated the two germline ends. The CDR3 contains 20 residues. The sequence was obtained from an adult with an advanced solid tumor such as melanoma, head and neck, liver or kidney cancer. The rearrangement links TRBV7-3 to TRBJ2-3; either TRBD1 or TRBD2 may supply D (5 bases each). Here the sequenced sample was CD4+ or CD8+ T cells sorted from blood, taken in a trial of the OX40 agonist ivuxolimab. The CDR3 coding sequence is TGTGCCAGCAGCATATCCCCGGTGAGGGGCGGGTCGCGGGTTTTGGATACGCAGTATTTT. It yields the protein CASSISPVRGGSRVLDTQYF.